Below are 28 T cell receptor beta chains sequenced from a single sample in a study of metastatic and nonmetastatic thyroid tumors. Using MiXCR, TCRdb re-called clones from the PCR reads. The sample contains 53,000 or so clones, 20% to 25% of which appear only once. Not a single patient had been given any form of treatment at any point before undergoing thyroid surgery. The sequenced material came from blood. All receptors come from a female donor with papillary thyroid cancer or a benign thyroid nodule (not recorded which). Some clones in this sample may be carry-over from other donors' samples.

As to this clone: A much larger clonotype is one base distant, so this may be a read error. The chain combines TRBV11-1 with TRBJ2-1, with a tentative D call TRBD2 (6 bases). Trimming removed 4 bases at V and 7 bases at J, with 17 bases between. The CDR3 has 15 residues. CDR1 is SGHAT and CDR2 is FQDESV in the germline V gene (reference sequence). DNA for the CDR3: TGTGCCAGCAGCTCTGGCTCACGGCGGGGAAATGAGCAGTTCTTC. Translating it yields CASSSGSRRGNEQFF. Filled out from reference TRBV11-1 and TRBJ2-1, the complete variable domain reads EAEVAQSPRYKITEKSQAVAFWCDPISGHATLYWYRQILGQGPELLVQFQDESVVDDSQLPKDRFSAERLKGVDSTLKIQPAELGDSAMYLCASSSGSRRGNEQFFGPGTRLTVL.

About this clone itself: One end of the junction fails to match germline, which may point to a read error. CDR3 in amino acids: CASIRDRVNEQVF. The CDR3 DNA is TGTGCCAGCATACGGGACAGGGTCAATGAGCAGGTCTTC. The chain combines TRBV19 with TRBJ2-1; 9 bases line up with TRBD1. Per the germline V gene, CDR1 is LNHDA and CDR2 is SQIVND (reference sequence). The CDR3 is 13 residues long.

This clone was counted ten times or more. The J gene is TRBJ2-7, the V gene TRBV7-9; no clear D gene. Trimming took 3 bases from V and 3 from J, leaving 6 bases between them. The CDR3 length is 12 residues. Germline V gene data show CDR1 as SEHNR and CDR2 as FQNEAQ (reference sequence). This chain's CDR3 is CASSLTGYEQYF. Here the CDR3 DNA reads TGTGCCAGCAGCTTGACTGGCTACGAGCAGTACTTC.

This clone was picked up many times. J is TRBJ2-5 and V is TRBV28; D ambiguous. CDR1 is MDHEN, CDR2 SYDVKM, per germline. V shed 6 bases and J shed 3 bases, with 5 bases lying between them. This CDR3 contains 11 residues. CDR3 sequence: CASSYEETQYF. In nucleotides, the CDR3 is TGTGCCAGCAGCTACGAAGAGACCCAGTACTTC.

The table lists this clone with a few counts. This may arise from a read error, as a much more abundant clone is one base away. Other DNA sequences from this sample encode an identical CDR3 as well. CDR3 region: CAISDQNTEAFF. The CDR3 bases are TGTGCCATATCGGACCAGAACACTGAAGCTTTCTTT. The chain couples TRBV10-3 to TRBJ1-1, with unresolved D. The CDR3 loop spans 12 amino acids. Looked up from germline, CDR1 is ENHRY and CDR2 is SYGVKD. V lost 9 bases to trimming and J lost 1 base, with 9 bases between them.

Regarding this clone: A much larger clone lies one base from this, so it may be a read error. The chain combines TRBV10-1 with TRBJ1-5; D remains ambiguous. The germline V gene encodes CDR1 WNHNN and CDR2 SYGVQD (reference sequence). The CDR3 has 11 residues. V lost 7 bases to trimming and J lost 11 bases, with 12 bases between them. The CDR3 DNA is TGCGCCAGCACCCTCGGGGTGGCCCAGCATTTT. Amino acids: CASTLGVAQHF.

This clone has ten or more counts. The genes are TRBV7-2 and TRBJ2-7; TRBD2 aligns across 9 bases. V was clipped by 2 bases and J by 5 bases; unmatched bases: 4. Germline lookup yields CDR1 SGHTA and CDR2 FQGNSA. The CDR3 has 14 amino acids. The CDR3 coding sequence is TGTGCCAGCAGCTTAACGCTAGCGGGAAACGAGCAGTACTTC. It translates to CASSLTLAGNEQYF.

This clone was counted ten times or more. The V call is TRBV20-1, the J call TRBJ2-1, with TRBD2 matching over 10 bases. CDR1 and CDR2 from the germline V gene are DFQATT and SNEGSKA (reference sequence). The CDR3 is made up of 16 amino acids. V shed 3 bases, J shed 1 base, and the junction held 6 bases outside the gene matches. CDR3 protein: CSASFLAGVSYNEQFF. The CDR3 region has the DNA TGCAGTGCTAGTTTTCTAGCGGGAGTGTCCTACAATGAGCAGTTCTTC.

The chain combines TRBV20-1 with TRBJ2-1; 8 nucleotides agree with TRBD2. With V trimmed by 4 bases and J by 3 bases, 5 bases remained unmatched. The CDR3 extends over 14 amino acids. From germline, CDR1 is DFQATT and CDR2 SNEGSKA (reference sequence). The CDR3 sequence: CSAKTGTSYNEQFF. The CDR3 region has the DNA TGCAGTGCTAAAACCGGGACTAGCTACAATGAGCAGTTCTTC.

Ten or more counts support this clone. This rearrangement joins TRBV10-3 to TRBJ1-2; 9 nucleotides match TRBD1. This CDR3 contains 12 residues. V lost 6 bases to trimming and J lost 6 bases; unmatched junction nucleotides: 2. Germline V lookup: CDR1 ENHRY, CDR2 SYGVKD. CDR3 loop: CAIRRDRDGYTF. The CDR3 DNA sequence: TGTGCCATCAGACGGGACAGGGATGGCTACACCTTC.

Ten or more counts support this clone. The V and J genes are TRBV10-1 and TRBJ2-2, with 8 bases that match TRBD1. The CDR3 is 15 amino acids. The ends lost 2 bases at V and 4 bases at J; junction bases unmatched: 3. Germline V gene sequence: CDR1 WNHNN, CDR2 SYGVQD (reference sequence). The CDR3 DNA is TGCGCCAGCAGTGAGCAGGGGGCGGGCACCGGGGAGCTGTTTTTT. This sequence encodes CASSEQGAGTGELFF.

This clone was found many times. This chain uses TRBV4-1 with TRBJ1-4; tentatively, D is TRBD1 (6 bases). Germline V lookup: CDR1 MGHRA, CDR2 YSYEKL. There are 16 residues in the CDR3. Trimming pared 1 base from V and 4 bases from J, leaving 13 bases between. The CDR3 bases are TGCGCCAGCAGCCAAGTACGAGGACAGAGTAATGAAAAACTGTTTTTT. This translates into CASSQVRGQSNEKLFF.

This clone was counted ten times or more. V gene TRBV20-1 combines with J gene TRBJ1-6; D is possibly TRBD1 (6 bases). The CDR3 contains 14 residues. CDR1 is DFQATT, CDR2 SNEGSKA, per germline (reference sequence). V was cut by 4 bases and J by 5 bases, with 12 bases left in between. CDR3 in amino acids: CSATRTADNSPLHF. As DNA, the CDR3 is TGCAGTGCTACCCGGACAGCGGATAATTCACCCCTCCACTTT.

V is TRBV11-2 and J is TRBJ1-6; the D gene is possibly TRBD1 (5 bases). V was trimmed by 5 bases and J by 10 bases, leaving 18 bases between them. Germline-derived CDR1 and CDR2 are SGHAT and FQNNGV. CDR3 length equals 15 residues. CDR3 nucleotide sequence: TGTGCCAGCAGCCGTTCGCTGCAGGGAGAGTCACCCCTCCACTTT. This codes for CASSRSLQGESPLHF.

This clone was picked up many times. The V call is TRBV15, the J call TRBJ2-7, with unresolved D. Trimming removed 0 bases at V and 4 bases at J, with 4 bases between. The CDR3 covers 12 residues. Germline values: CDR1 LNHNV, CDR2 YYDKDF (reference sequence). The CDR3 DNA is TGTGCCACCAGCAGAGATAGGTACGAGCAGTACTTC. Encoded protein: CATSRDRYEQYF.

As to this clone: A much larger clone is a single base away; this may be a read error. The chain recombines TRBV29-1 with TRBJ2-2, with a tentative D call TRBD2 (6 bases). Germline-derived CDR1 and CDR2 are SQVTM and ANQGSEA. Trimming pared 7 bases from V and 7 bases from J, leaving 19 bases between. The CDR3 has 14 residues. CDR3 sequence reads: CSAPLQAEGGELFF. CDR3 bases: TGCAGCGCTCCCTTACAGGCGGAGGGCGGGGAGCTGTTTTTT.

The rearrangement links TRBV6-5 to TRBJ2-2, with TRBD1 matching 7 bases. V was pared by 0 bases and J by 11 bases, with 12 bases of the junction left unmatched. Germline CDR1 is MNHEY and CDR2 is SVGAGI. This CDR3 comprises 16 residues. The CDR3 DNA is TGTGCCAGCAGTTACTCGGCGACAGGGTGCTTCGGTGAGCTGTTTTTT. Translation gives CASSYSATGCFGELFF.

On this clone itself: A much larger clone differs by one base, so this may be a read error. V and J are TRBV7-9 and TRBJ1-1; no clear D gene. The CDR3 is 13 residues long. V gave up 5 bases and J gave up 1 base, with 8 bases separating them. Looked up from germline, CDR1 is SEHNR and CDR2 is FQNEAQ (reference sequence). CDR3 sequence (DNA): TGTGCCAGCAGCGTCAAATCGAACACTGAAGCTTTCTTT. It specifies CASSVKSNTEAFF.

This clone was seen more than once but under ten times. V gene TRBV28 combines with J gene TRBJ1-1, with D tentatively TRBD1 (6 bases). Germline V gene lookup returns CDR1 MDHEN and CDR2 SYDVKM. The CDR3 has 19 residues. Between the trimmed V and J ends, which lost 5 bases and 0 bases, there was a span of 25 bases. The chain's CDR3 is CASSQLARGAGPLNTEAFF. The CDR3 nucleotides read TGTGCCAGCAGTCAACTCGCAAGGGGGGCGGGTCCTCTGAACACTGAAGCTTTCTTT.

This clone was counted at least ten times. The chain uses TRBV19 and TRBJ1-5; D is possibly TRBD1 (5 bases). The germline V and J ends were trimmed by 7 bases and 4 bases, with 17 bases remaining between them. This CDR3 has 15 residues. Looked up from germline, CDR1 is LNHDA and CDR2 is SQIVND (reference sequence). CDR3 region: CASNRQGRANQPQHF. CDR3 nucleotide sequence: TGTGCCAGTAATAGGCAGGGACGGGCGAATCAGCCCCAGCATTTT.

This clone occurred many times. The rearrangement joins TRBV20-1 to TRBJ2-2; D remains unclear. The V end lost 0 bases, the J end lost 6 bases, and 5 bases lay between the germline ends. The CDR3 consists of 12 residues. Germline CDR1 reads DFQATT; CDR2 reads SNEGSKA (reference sequence). This CDR3 is CSAREKAGELFF. CDR3 DNA sequence: TGCAGTGCTAGAGAAAAAGCCGGGGAGCTGTTTTTT.

This clone was detected many times. Just one base apart from a much larger clone, this may be a read error. V is TRBV12-3 or TRBV12-4 and J is TRBJ2-4; 9 positions agree with TRBD2. The CDR3 loop spans 16 amino acids. V lost 4 bases and J lost 9; bases outside the gene matches: 13. This CDR3 is CASSSSYASGTVIQYF. In DNA form, the CDR3 reads TGTGCCAGCAGTTCATCCTACGCTAGCGGGACTGTCATTCAGTACTTC.

This clone was recorded many times. This rearrangement joins TRBV2 to TRBJ2-5, with 7 bases lining up with TRBD2. Per germline, CDR1 SNHLY and CDR2 FYNNEI. The CDR3 is made up of 14 amino acids. Losses at the gene ends were 7 bases for V and 4 bases for J; bases not matched to a gene: 9. The CDR3 protein is CASTREKVSETQYF. The CDR3 DNA follows: TGTGCCAGCACGCGGGAGAAGGTATCAGAGACCCAGTACTTC.

This clone was recorded once. This sequence joins TRBV5-1 and TRBJ1-1, with TRBD1 matching 9 bases. The length of the CDR3 is 14 residues. Trimming at V came to 4 bases and at J to 6 bases, leaving 7 bases not matched to a gene. Looked up from germline, CDR1 is SGHRS and CDR2 is YFSETQ. CDR3 DNA: TGCGCCAGCAGCGCCGGACGGACAGGGGCTGAAGCTTTCTTT. Translation: CASSAGRTGAEAFF.

The chain joins TRBV11-2 to TRBJ2-7, with D unresolved. This CDR3 has 13 residues. CDR1 SGHAT and CDR2 FQNNGV come from the germline V gene. V was shortened by 2 bases and J by 5 bases, with 10 bases between the two germline ends. CDR3 region: CASSLSRENEQYF. For the CDR3, the DNA is TGTGCCAGCAGCTTAAGCCGTGAAAACGAGCAGTACTTC.

This clone was seen ten or more times. The gene calls are TRBV6-1 and TRBJ2-7; D remains unclear. Looked up from germline, CDR1 is MNHNS and CDR2 is SASEGT. Trimming removed 0 bases from V and 7 bases from J, with 10 bases in between. The CDR3 sequence is 13 residues long. The CDR3 nucleotides are TGTGCCAGCAGTGAAGCGGCGCAAGGGGAGCAGTACTTC. Protein: CASSEAAQGEQYF.

This clone was picked up a small number of times. With a much larger clone just one base away, this may be a read error. This chain uses TRBV6-2 or TRBV6-3 with TRBJ2-2, with 9 bases aligning to TRBD2. The length of the CDR3 is 17 residues. The V gene's germline CDR1 is MNHEY and CDR2 SVGEGT. Losses at the gene ends were 7 bases for V and 6 bases for J; bases not matched to a gene: 15. This CDR3 is CASIPLAGGPSAGELFF. In DNA, the CDR3 is TGTGCCAGCATCCCTCTGGCGGGAGGGCCCTCTGCCGGGGAGCTGTTTTTT.

This clone occurred many times. The chain joins TRBV20-1 to TRBJ2-5; D tentatively fits TRBD1 or TRBD2 (6 bases each). The CDR3 is made up of 13 amino acids. The V and J ends lost 6 bases and 2 bases respectively, with 13 bases between them. Germline V gene lookup returns CDR1 DFQATT and CDR2 SNEGSKA (reference sequence). The DNA of the CDR3 is TGCAGTGCCAAGGGGGACTCTCAAGAGACCCAGTACTTC. The encoded protein is CSAKGDSQETQYF.